This TCR beta chain appears in the sequencing data of a study of blood T cell repertoires in COVID-19. Study as a whole: Sites in the United States, Italy and Spain provided acute and convalescent COVID-19 samples. Sources were T cells, B-cell-depleted T cells, or PBMCs; the material itself was cDNA or gDNA.

Those enrolled in Seattle joined during active infection and were followed longitudinally afterward. This clone has just a few counts. V was shortened by 3 bases and J by 10 bases, with 15 bases between the two germline ends. The CDR3 extends over 13 amino acids. Germline values: CDR1 MNHEY, CDR2 SMNVEV (reference sequence). In the authors' methods: Reference gene primers were amplified, and this amplification served to estimate nucleated cell counts. Sequenced by immunoSEQ multiplex PCR; TCRdb stores in-frame clones only, minus some. The V and J calls and clone size are taken from that table; D and trimming were inferred from the DNA. The sample lists 150,000 to 250,000 clones, roughly three quarters occurring once.

Sequenced input: peripheral blood. This TCR derives from a woman in her 40s with COVID-19, enrolled during active disease. J is TRBJ1-1 and V is TRBV27; perhaps TRBD1 as D (6 bases). CDR3 residues: CASSLAGVKGAFF. The CDR3 coding sequence is TGTGCCAGCAGTTTGGCAGGGGTGAAGGGAGCTTTCTTT.